Below, 5 T cell receptor beta chains from the same sample are listed, as sequenced in a study of human T cells and chemical hapten exposure. TCRdb re-called the RACE reads with MiXCR, one entry per CDR3 protein. Among around 62,000 distinct CDR3 sequences, around 6.6% were seen once, and the ten largest hold 1.6%. The sample's time point: pre-sensitization, week 0. The treatment: therapeutic diphenylcyclopropenone sensitization with weekly scalp DPC. The source was whole blood, collected in connection with sensitization to the hapten diphenylcyclopropenone (DPC). The source is a woman aged 25-40 years with alopecia areata. Some clones in this sample may be carry-over from other donors' samples.

In this sample, this clonotype turned up once. This chain uses TRBV7-8 with TRBJ2-3, with no clear D. Trimming cost V 1 base and J 2 bases, with 13 bases left between them. CDR1 and CDR2 (germline): SGHVS, FQNEAQ. The CDR3 is 16 residues long. The CDR3 region is CASSLESSITTDTQYF. The CDR3 DNA is TGTGCCAGCAGCTTAGAATCTTCTATTACCACAGATACGCAGTATTTT.

This clonotype was seen at least ten times. The rearrangement uses TRBV9 and TRBJ2-1; 7 positions match TRBD2. V trimming: 0 bases; J trimming: 5 bases; junction bases outside the gene matches: 8. The CDR3 contains 16 residues. Germline loops: CDR1 SGDLS, CDR2 YYNGEE. The CDR3 loop reads CASSVAYGGYNNEQFF. Here the CDR3 DNA reads TGTGCCAGCAGCGTAGCTTACGGGGGGTATAACAATGAGCAGTTCTTC. Full variable domain (missing parts from reference TRBV9 and TRBJ2-1): DSGVTQTPKHLITATGQRVTLRCSPRSGDLSVYWYQQSLDQGLQFLIQYYNGEERAKGNILERFSAQQFPDLHSELNLSSLELGDSALYFCASSVAYGGYNNEQFFGPGTRLTVL.

In this sample, this clonotype turned up many times. The rearrangement uses TRBV5-1 and TRBJ2-3; 9 nucleotides match TRBD1. With 0 bases clipped from V and 2 bases from J, the junction kept 4 bases outside the gene matches. Germline lookup yields CDR1 SGHRS and CDR2 YFSETQ. The CDR3 is 16 residues long. In DNA form, the CDR3 reads TGCGCCAGCAGCTTGGCTGGGACAGGGCTCACAGATACGCAGTATTTT. It translates to CASSLAGTGLTDTQYF.

Ten or more counts support this clonotype. This rearrangement joins TRBV5-1 to TRBJ2-4; D not resolved. Trimming shortened V by 4 bases and J by 3 bases, and 11 bases separated the two germline ends. The germline V gene encodes CDR1 SGHRS and CDR2 YFSETQ. The CDR3 runs to 14 residues. CDR3 DNA: TGCGCCAGCAGCGCTACAGAGCTCAAAAACATTCAGTACTTC. This encodes CASSATELKNIQYF.

The table lists this clonotype with many counts. The genes are TRBV30 and TRBJ2-6; the D is unclear. This CDR3 region has 13 residues. Germline V lookup: CDR1 GTSNPN, CDR2 SVGIG (reference sequence). V lost 8 bases and J lost 0, with 8 bases in between. CDR3 nucleotide sequence: TGTGCCCGCGGCGACTCTGGGGCCAACGTCCTGACTTTC. It is translated as CARGDSGANVLTF.